A single sample is the source of the 30 T cell receptor beta chains below, sequenced in a study of blood T cell repertoires in COVID-19. Profiled with immunoSEQ multiplex PCR; TCRdb holds only in-frame clones, not every one. The sample has about 150,000 clones, about 80% seen once; the top ten hold 3% to 3.5%. Sample: peripheral blood. Receptor source: a woman aged 80 or older with acute or convalescent COVID-19.

The V gene is TRBV18, the J gene TRBJ1-2; the match to TRBD1 covers 8 bases. CDR3 length: 14 amino acids. V trimming: 3 bases; J trimming: 7 bases; junction bases outside the gene matches: 7. CDR1 KGHSH and CDR2 LQKENI come from the germline V gene. CDR3 amino acids: CASSPETGASGYTF. The CDR3 nucleotides read TGTGCCAGCTCACCCGAGACAGGGGCGAGTGGCTACACCTTC.

This chain uses TRBV6-5 with TRBJ1-1; 7 positions agree with TRBD1. Germline CDR1 and CDR2: MNHEY and SVGAGI. The CDR3 loop spans 15 amino acids. V shed 0 bases, J shed 1 base, and the junction held 2 bases outside the gene matches. The CDR3 protein is CASSYSGTANTEAFF. The CDR3 DNA reads as TGTGCCAGCAGTTACTCGGGGACAGCGAACACTGAAGCTTTCTTT.

V usage is TRBV4-3 and J usage is TRBJ2-2, with D possibly being TRBD1 (6 bases). The CDR3 is 18 amino acids. The germline V gene encodes CDR1 LGHNA and CDR2 YSLEER. V lost 0 bases and J 2 bases, leaving 16 bases between the germline ends. DNA of the CDR3: TGCGCCAGCAGCCAAGAGGCTTCCCGGGACACTAACACCGGGGAGCTGTTTTTT. Protein sequence: CASSQEASRDTNTGELFF.

CDR3 DNA: TGCGCCAGCAGCCCCCGACAAGGGGAAGCCTACGAGCAGTACTTC. It codes for CASSPRQGEAYEQYF. This chain links TRBV5-1 with TRBJ2-7, with D tentatively TRBD1 (5 bases). Per the germline V gene, CDR1 is SGHRS and CDR2 is YFSETQ. CDR3 length: 15 amino acids. V was pared by 4 bases and J by 2 bases, with 16 bases between.

The chain uses TRBV7-9 and TRBJ2-7; D remains ambiguous. Trimming cost V 7 bases and J 4 bases, with 14 bases left between them. The CDR3 spans 13 residues. Germline V lookup: CDR1 SEHNR, CDR2 FQNEAQ (reference sequence). DNA of the CDR3: TGTGCCAGCACCCAACTTGGTCGGTACGAGCAGTACTTC. Protein product: CASTQLGRYEQYF.

This clone was seen only once. This chain uses TRBV5-1 with TRBJ2-1; no firm D call. Trimming shortened V by 3 bases and J by 0 bases, and 10 bases separated the two germline ends. The CDR3 runs 15 residues. Germline CDR1 and CDR2: SGHRS and YFSETQ. The CDR3 loop reads CASSSDWVSYNEQFF. In nucleotides, the CDR3 is TGCGCCAGCAGCTCCGACTGGGTCTCCTACAATGAGCAGTTCTTC.

The chain carries TRBV4-1 and TRBJ2-7; a weak D match, TRBD2 (6 bases). The CDR3 contains 16 residues. The V end lost 6 bases, the J end lost 3 bases, and 21 bases lay between the germline ends. Germline loops: CDR1 MGHRA, CDR2 YSYEKL. The CDR3 DNA reads TGCGCCAGCAGTAAGGGACTGAGGGGAACGGGCTACGAGCAGTACTTC. Encoded protein: CASSKGLRGTGYEQYF.

The chain recombines TRBV6-5 with TRBJ1-4, with 8 bases aligning to TRBD1. CDR3 length equals 15 residues. V shed 4 bases and J 5 bases; nucleotides not matched to a gene: 6. CDR1 is MNHEY, CDR2 SVGAGI, per germline. CDR3 nucleotide sequence: TGTGCCAGCAGTTCCAATGACAGGGGAAATGAAAAACTGTTTTTT. It codes for CASSSNDRGNEKLFF.

This rearrangement joins TRBV19 to TRBJ1-6, with TRBD1 identical over 10 bases. The CDR3 spans 15 residues. V shed 3 bases, J shed 9 bases, and the junction held 5 bases outside the gene matches. Germline CDR1 LNHDA, CDR2 SQIVND (reference sequence). CDR3 region: CASSISRDRGSPLHF. CDR3 coding DNA: TGTGCCAGTAGTATTAGCCGGGACAGGGGTTCACCCCTCCACTTT.

The chain combines TRBV7-2 with TRBJ1-2; no reliable D call. The CDR3 consists of 13 residues. Deletions cut 1 base from V and 5 bases from J, with 8 bases between. Germline CDR1 and CDR2: SGHTA and FQGNSA. The CDR3 sequence: CASSLGSGYGYTF. Written as DNA, the CDR3 is TGTGCCAGCAGCTTAGGGTCCGGGTATGGCTACACCTTC.

This clone has more than one count but fewer than ten. This chain uses TRBV3-1 (or the pseudogene TRBV3-2) with TRBJ1-5, with 7 bases that match TRBD1. Germline lookup yields CDR1 LGHDT and CDR2 YNNKEL (reference sequence). V shed 1 base, J shed 2 bases, and the junction held 2 bases outside the gene matches. CDR3 length: 15 amino acids. In DNA, the CDR3 is TGTGCCAGCAGCCAAGCCGACAGGGGCAATCAGCCCCAGCATTTT. As protein: CASSQADRGNQPQHF.

This clone was detected once. The rearrangement joins TRBV4-1 to TRBJ2-7, with TRBD1 matching 9 bases. V gave up 4 bases and J gave up 1 base; unmatched junction bases: 5. The CDR3 is 15 residues long. Germline V gives CDR1 MGHRA, CDR2 YSYEKL. The CDR3 DNA reads TGCGCCAGCAGCCTAGGACAGGGGCTATCCTACGAGCAGTACTTC. It codes for CASSLGQGLSYEQYF.

V gene TRBV2 combines with J gene TRBJ1-2; D is unclear. The ends were cut back, 7 bases at V and 3 bases at J, with 15 bases in the middle. Germline V gives CDR1 SNHLY, CDR2 FYNNEI. The CDR3 consists of 14 residues. The CDR3 sequence is CASNDGDLDYGYTF. The CDR3 region has the DNA TGTGCCAGCAACGACGGGGATTTGGACTATGGCTACACCTTC.

V gene TRBV19 combines with J gene TRBJ2-7, with 12 bases lining up with TRBD2. Germline-derived CDR1 and CDR2 are LNHDA and SQIVND (reference sequence). Germline trimming cut 4 bases from V and 6 bases from J; bases unmatched to any gene: 4. The CDR3 has 14 residues. The CDR3, as DNA: TGTGCCAGTAGTACAGGACTAGCGGGGCTCGAGCAGTACTTC. Its protein is CASSTGLAGLEQYF.

V usage is TRBV9 and J usage is TRBJ2-1; 8 positions agree with TRBD1. The CDR3 length is 15 residues. CDR1 is SGDLS and CDR2 is YYNGEE in the germline V gene. V lost 3 bases to trimming and J lost 6 bases; unmatched junction nucleotides: 8. The CDR3 reads CASSGPGQVFNEQFF. In DNA, the CDR3 is TGTGCCAGCAGCGGACCGGGACAGGTCTTCAATGAGCAGTTCTTC.

J is TRBJ1-6 and V is TRBV6-5; TRBD1 matches 10 bases. Looked up from germline, CDR1 is MNHEY and CDR2 is SVGAGI. V shed 6 bases, J shed 10 bases, and the junction held 9 bases outside the gene matches. The length of the CDR3 is 15 residues. The CDR3 nucleotides read TGTGCCAGCAGGGGGGACAGGGGTCAAGGCTCACCCCTCCACTTT. Protein: CASRGDRGQGSPLHF.

This clone has only one observation. This chain joins TRBV18 and TRBJ2-7; the match to TRBD1 covers 9 bases. The V gene end was trimmed by 6 bases and the J gene end by 2 bases; junction bases not matched to a gene: 8. Germline V lookup: CDR1 KGHSH, CDR2 LQKENI. The CDR3 loop spans 15 amino acids. In DNA, the CDR3 is TGTGCCAGCTCTCTACAGGGGGCTTCGACCTACGAGCAGTACTTC. Translating it yields CASSLQGASTYEQYF.

V and J are TRBV19 and TRBJ1-4; tentative D call: TRBD1 (5 bases). Germline V CDR1 and CDR2: LNHDA, SQIVND (reference sequence). V was trimmed by 7 bases and J by 2 bases, leaving 11 bases between them. CDR3 size: 14 residues. The CDR3 loop is CASTGRGTNEKLFF. CDR3 DNA sequence: TGTGCCAGTACGGGGCGGGGTACTAATGAAAAACTGTTTTTT.

The gene calls are TRBV19 and TRBJ2-5, with D possibly TRBD1 on 5 matching bases. The CDR3 runs 15 residues. The V end was cut by 7 bases, the J end by 5 bases, with 20 bases between. CDR1 is LNHDA and CDR2 is SQIVND in the germline V gene (reference sequence). CDR3 sequence: CASKTAMFGAETQYF. CDR3 bases: TGTGCCAGTAAGACAGCGATGTTTGGGGCGGAGACCCAGTACTTC.

J is TRBJ1-6 and V is TRBV9; TRBD1 aligns across 9 bases. The CDR3 covers 15 residues. Germline V gene sequence: CDR1 SGDLS, CDR2 YYNGEE. Trimming cost V 4 bases and J 8 bases; bases outside gene matches: 7. DNA of the CDR3: TGTGCCAGCAGCAAAATGGGACAGGGCGATTCACCCCTCCACTTT. Protein product: CASSKMGQGDSPLHF.

V is TRBV27 and J is TRBJ2-3, with TRBD1 matching over 7 bases. Trimming took 4 bases from V and 2 from J; bases not matched to a gene: 12. The CDR3 has 17 amino acids. Per the germline V gene, CDR1 is MNHEY and CDR2 is SMNVEV (reference sequence). The CDR3: CASSSPVGQVNTDTQYF. The CDR3 nucleotides read TGTGCCAGCAGTTCCCCGGTAGGACAGGTGAACACAGATACGCAGTATTTT.

This clone was found a few times. The chain links TRBV2 to TRBJ1-5; 9 bases fit TRBD1. This CDR3 is 15 amino acids long. Germline loops: CDR1 SNHLY, CDR2 FYNNEI. With 4 bases clipped from V and 6 bases from J, the junction kept 7 bases outside the gene matches. CDR3 DNA sequence: TGTGCCAGCAGTGCTGCGACAGGGGGACCTCAGCCCCAGCATTTT. Its protein product is CASSAATGGPQPQHF.

CDR3 DNA sequence: TGTGCCAGTGGGGCCCAGACAGGCAGCGGTGGGTACGAGCAGTACTTC. Amino acid sequence: CASGAQTGSGGYEQYF. V gene TRBV19 combines with J gene TRBJ2-7, with D tentatively TRBD1 (6 bases). Germline-derived CDR1 and CDR2 are LNHDA and SQIVND (reference sequence). The CDR3 consists of 16 residues. With 8 bases removed from V and 4 bases from J, the gap between germline ends came to 24 bases.

This clone was recorded a few times. The chain joins TRBV7-2 to TRBJ1-1, with 8 bases fitting TRBD1. The CDR3 is 14 amino acids. V shed 1 base, J shed 5 bases, and the junction held 3 bases outside the gene matches. Looked up from germline, CDR1 is SGHTA and CDR2 is FQGNSA. The CDR3 loop reads CASSLGRGRTEAFF. The DNA of the CDR3 is TGTGCCAGCAGCTTAGGCAGGGGGCGAACTGAAGCTTTCTTT.

The V and J genes are TRBV20-1 and TRBJ1-6; a possible D gene is TRBD1 (5 bases). Germline V gene lookup returns CDR1 DFQATT and CDR2 SNEGSKA (reference sequence). The CDR3 length is 11 residues. V shed 0 bases and J shed 14 bases, with 8 bases lying between them. CDR3 DNA: TGCAGTGCTAGAGATGGGGACTCCCTCCACTTT. It yields the protein CSARDGDSLHF.

As for this clone: One junction end disagrees with the germline gene, perhaps due to a read error. This sequence joins TRBV2 and TRBJ2-3, with 7 bases fitting TRBD2. Germline CDR1 SNHLY, CDR2 FYNNEI. The CDR3 has 11 residues. CDR3 DNA: TGTGCCAGCAGTGAGAGCGGGGCCCCTATTTTT. Translation gives CASSESGAPIF.

The chain has TRBV5-4 and TRBJ2-5; D might be TRBD1 (6 bases). The CDR3 sequence is 14 residues long. Trimming pared 2 bases from V and 4 bases from J, leaving 12 bases between. CDR1 and CDR2 from the germline V gene are SGHNT and YYREEE (reference sequence). The CDR3 sequence is CASSFEGDGETQYF. The CDR3 coding sequence is TGTGCCAGCAGCTTTGAGGGGGACGGAGAGACCCAGTACTTC. Variable domain in full (rest from reference TRBV5-4 and TRBJ2-5): ETGVTQSPTHLIKTRGQQVTLRCSSQSGHNTVSWYQQALGQGPQFIFQYYREEENGRGNFPPRFSGLQFPNYSSELNVNALELDDSALYLCASSFEGDGETQYFGPGTRLLVL.

The rearrangement uses TRBV19 and TRBJ1-2; the match to TRBD1 covers 7 bases. This CDR3 comprises 14 residues. The V and J ends lost 7 bases and 5 bases, in that order; junction bases with no gene match: 10. Germline CDR1 reads LNHDA; CDR2 reads SQIVND (reference sequence). CDR3 amino acids: CASTPGNRGYGYTF. The CDR3 DNA follows: TGTGCCAGTACCCCAGGGAACAGGGGTTATGGCTACACCTTC.

In regard to this clone: A read error may produce the germline difference seen at one junction end. The genes are TRBV7-2 and TRBJ2-7, with D possibly being TRBD1 (6 bases). The germline V gene encodes CDR1 SGHTA and CDR2 FQGNSA. The CDR3 is 12 residues long. For the CDR3, the DNA is TGTGCCAGCAGCCGCCCCAGGGGCCCCCAGGCCTTC. It is translated as CASSRPRGPQAF.

As regards this clone: This CDR3 is also generated by other DNA sequences in the sample. This sequence joins TRBV12-5 and TRBJ2-3; 8 nucleotides agree with TRBD2. The V gene's germline CDR1 is LGHNT and CDR2 FRNRAP. CDR3 size: 14 residues. J gave up 6 bases and V 6 bases, and 8 bases lay outside the gene matches. CDR3 DNA sequence: TGTGCTAGTGGGCCGGGGGGGGGAGGCGATACGCAGTATTTT. Encoded protein: CASGPGGGGDTQYF.